These 13 T cell receptor beta chains were sequenced from one sample in a study of OX40 agonist ivuxolimab in advanced cancers. Data came from immunoSEQ multiplex PCR; TCRdb stores just in-frame clones and leaves some out. The sample has some 65,000 clones, 85% seen once. The sequenced sample was CD4+ or CD8+ T cells sorted from blood, obtained in a trial of the OX40 agonist ivuxolimab. The receptor source for this set is an adult with an advanced solid tumor such as melanoma, head and neck, liver or kidney cancer.

The chain is built from TRBV27 and TRBJ2-1, with TRBD2 matching over 15 bases. Germline-derived CDR1 and CDR2 are MNHEY and SMNVEV (reference sequence). This CDR3 spans 18 amino acids. V lost 3 bases, J lost 6 bases, and 9 bases stayed unmatched. Here the CDR3 reads CASSFFPWGLAGGNEQFF. The DNA for the CDR3 is TGTGCCAGCAGTTTCTTTCCTTGGGGACTAGCGGGGGGCAATGAGCAGTTCTTC.

This chain joins TRBV19 and TRBJ1-1; D possibly corresponds to TRBD1 (5 bases). CDR3 length equals 17 residues. CDR1 is LNHDA, CDR2 SQIVND, per germline (reference sequence). The CDR3 sequence: CAAGDFPGRQIITEAFF. In DNA, the CDR3 is TGTGCAGCGGGGGACTTCCCAGGGCGACAAATAATAACTGAAGCTTTCTTT.

By sample fraction, this clone is medium-sized. The gene calls are TRBV30 and TRBJ1-5; D not certain. Germline CDR1 and CDR2: GTSNPN and SVGIG (reference sequence). Trimming cost V 1 base and J 3 bases, with 7 bases left between them. The length of the CDR3 is 13 residues. The DNA for the CDR3 is TGTGCCTGGAGTGGAGGGAACAATCAGCCCCAGCATTTT. It codes for CAWSGGNNQPQHF.

This chain connects TRBV5-1 to TRBJ2-5, with 7 bases matching TRBD2. The germline CDR1 and CDR2 sequences are SGHRS and YFSETQ. The CDR3 contains 13 residues. V dropped 9 bases and J dropped 1; count of bases not matched to a gene: 6. The CDR3 spells CATSGGPQETQYF. In nucleotides, the CDR3 is TGCGCCACCTCGGGGGGACCCCAAGAGACCCAGTACTTC.

V is TRBV2 and J is TRBJ2-1; D is unresolved. The CDR3 is made up of 14 amino acids. CDR1 and CDR2 from the germline V gene are SNHLY and FYNNEI. Trimming took off 8 bases at V and 1 base at J, with 12 bases between the two ends. The chain's CDR3 is CASCGLDSYNEQFF. CDR3 sequence (DNA): TGTGCCAGCTGTGGGTTAGATTCCTACAATGAGCAGTTCTTC. Based on the CDR3 plus reference TRBV2 and TRBJ2-1, the full variable domain is EPEVTQTPSHQVTQMGQEVILRCVPISNHLYFYWYRQILGQKVEFLVSFYNNEISEKSEIFDDQFSVERPDGSNFTLKIRSTKLEDSAMYFCASCGLDSYNEQFFGPGTRLTVL.

The genes are TRBV5-1 and TRBJ2-3; 12 bases line up with TRBD2. Trimming removed 1 base from V and 7 bases from J; junction bases left unmatched: 7. Germline assignment: CDR1 SGHRS and CDR2 YFSETQ. There are 16 residues in the CDR3. The CDR3 protein is CASSLQGLAGYNTQYF. The CDR3 DNA is TGCGCCAGCAGCTTGCAAGGACTAGCGGGATACAATACGCAGTATTTT. Together with reference TRBV5-1 and TRBJ2-3, the CDR3 gives the full variable domain: KAGVTQTPRYLIKTRGQQVTLSCSPISGHRSVSWYQQTPGQGLQFLFEYFSETQRNKGNFPGRFSGRQFSNSRSEMNVSTLELGDSALYLCASSLQGLAGYNTQYFGPGTRLTVL.

The chain couples TRBV5-1 to TRBJ2-1; TRBD2 agrees at 10 bases. CDR1 is SGHRS and CDR2 is YFSETQ in the germline V gene. V was pared by 5 bases and J by 9 bases, with 11 bases of the junction left unmatched. This CDR3 spans 15 amino acids. DNA of the CDR3: TGCGCCAGCAGTCGGGAGGGCCTAGCGGGAGTTGAGCAGTTCTTC. Protein product: CASSREGLAGVEQFF.

This clone was picked up a small number of times. The chain couples TRBV11-2 to TRBJ2-2; a possible D gene is TRBD2 (6 bases). The germline V and J ends were trimmed by 5 bases and 0 bases, with 10 bases remaining between them. Germline V lookup: CDR1 SGHAT, CDR2 FQNNGV. The CDR3 spans 15 residues. CDR3 sequence reads: CASSIGTANTGELFF. The CDR3 DNA reads as TGTGCCAGCAGCATCGGGACTGCGAACACCGGGGAGCTGTTTTTT.

The chain has TRBV5-1 and TRBJ2-7, with a weak D call TRBD2 (6 bases). The ends were cut back, 1 base at V and 9 bases at J, with 14 bases in the middle. The germline V gene encodes CDR1 SGHRS and CDR2 YFSETQ. This CDR3 spans 13 amino acids. The CDR3, as DNA: TGCGCCAGCAGCTTGAGGACGGAGGAGGGGCAGTACTTC. It codes for CASSLRTEEGQYF.

This sequence joins TRBV15 and TRBJ2-1; D possibly matches TRBD1 or TRBD2 (6 bases each). Trimming took off 8 bases at V and 7 bases at J, with 12 bases between the two ends. Germline CDR1 LNHNV, CDR2 YYDKDF (reference sequence). CDR3 size: 12 residues. The CDR3 DNA reads as TGTGCCACCGGGGTAGGGGGGAATGAGCAGTTCTTC. This encodes CATGVGGNEQFF.

The chain employs TRBV14 and TRBJ2-1; 9 bases are shared with TRBD2. The CDR3 totals 16 residues. CDR1 is SGHDN and CDR2 is FVKESK in the germline V gene. The junction had 3 bases not matched to a gene; V was cut back by 0 bases and J by 3 bases. Here the CDR3 DNA reads TGTGCCAGCAGCCAAGATCGACTAGCGGTCTACAATGAGCAGTTCTTC. Its protein product is CASSQDRLAVYNEQFF.

The V gene is TRBV2, the J gene TRBJ2-2; TRBD1 might be the D (6 bases). This CDR3 comprises 15 residues. Deletions cut 6 bases from V and 3 bases from J, with 14 bases between. From germline, CDR1 is SNHLY and CDR2 FYNNEI. CDR3 residues: CASRGRQEHTGELFF. CDR3 coding DNA: TGTGCCAGCAGAGGAAGACAGGAACACACCGGGGAGCTGTTTTTT. Full variable domain (missing parts from reference TRBV2 and TRBJ2-2): EPEVTQTPSHQVTQMGQEVILRCVPISNHLYFYWYRQILGQKVEFLVSFYNNEISEKSEIFDDQFSVERPDGSNFTLKIRSTKLEDSAMYFCASRGRQEHTGELFFGEGSRLTVL.

This clone was detected only a few times. The genes are TRBV2 and TRBJ2-4; 7 nucleotides agree with TRBD1. The CDR3 is made up of 16 amino acids. Trimming removed 5 bases from V and 0 bases from J; junction bases left unmatched: 7. CDR1 is SNHLY and CDR2 is FYNNEI in the germline V gene. The CDR3 bases are TGTGCCAGCAGTACCGGGACAGAAAAAGCCAAAAACATTCAGTACTTC. Translating gives CASSTGTEKAKNIQYF.